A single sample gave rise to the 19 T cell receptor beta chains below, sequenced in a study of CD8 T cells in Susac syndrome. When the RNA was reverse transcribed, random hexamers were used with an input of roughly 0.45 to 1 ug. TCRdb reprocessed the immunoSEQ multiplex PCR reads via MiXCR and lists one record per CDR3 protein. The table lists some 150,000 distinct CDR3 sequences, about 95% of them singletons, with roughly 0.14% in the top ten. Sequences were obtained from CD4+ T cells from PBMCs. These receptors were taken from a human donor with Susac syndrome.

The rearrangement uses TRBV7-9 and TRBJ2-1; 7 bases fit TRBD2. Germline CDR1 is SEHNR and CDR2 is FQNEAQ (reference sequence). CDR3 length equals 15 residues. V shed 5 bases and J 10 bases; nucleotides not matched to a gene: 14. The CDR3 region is CASSVVGVPGGEQFF. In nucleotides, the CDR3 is TGTGCCAGCAGCGTAGTAGGAGTACCGGGAGGCGAGCAGTTCTTC.

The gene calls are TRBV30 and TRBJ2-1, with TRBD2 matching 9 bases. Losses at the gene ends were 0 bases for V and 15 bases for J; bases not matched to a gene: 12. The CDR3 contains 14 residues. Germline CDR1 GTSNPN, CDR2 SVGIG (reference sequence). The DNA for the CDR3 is TGTGCCTGGAGTGTTTTAGCGGGAGACAATCAGGGGTTCTTC. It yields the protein CAWSVLAGDNQGFF.

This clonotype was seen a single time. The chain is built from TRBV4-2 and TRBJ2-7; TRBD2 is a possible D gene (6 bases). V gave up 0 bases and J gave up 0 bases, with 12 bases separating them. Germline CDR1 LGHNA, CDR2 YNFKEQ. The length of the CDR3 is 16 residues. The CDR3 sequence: CASSQEGNSGSYEQYF. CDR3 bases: TGTGCCAGCAGCCAAGAAGGTAATAGCGGCTCCTACGAGCAGTACTTC.

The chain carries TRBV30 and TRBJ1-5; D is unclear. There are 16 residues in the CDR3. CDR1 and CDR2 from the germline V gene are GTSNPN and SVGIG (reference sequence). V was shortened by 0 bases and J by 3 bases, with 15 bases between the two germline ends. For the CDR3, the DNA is TGTGCCTGGAGTGTACGGTGGTACGGATTCAATCAGCCCCAGCATTTT. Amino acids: CAWSVRWYGFNQPQHF.

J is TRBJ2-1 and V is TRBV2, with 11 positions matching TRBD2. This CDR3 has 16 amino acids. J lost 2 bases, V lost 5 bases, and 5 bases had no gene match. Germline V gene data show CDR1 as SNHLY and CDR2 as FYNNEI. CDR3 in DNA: TGTGCCAGCAGTACAACGGGACTAGCGGCCTACAATGAGCAGTTCTTC. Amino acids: CASSTTGLAAYNEQFF.

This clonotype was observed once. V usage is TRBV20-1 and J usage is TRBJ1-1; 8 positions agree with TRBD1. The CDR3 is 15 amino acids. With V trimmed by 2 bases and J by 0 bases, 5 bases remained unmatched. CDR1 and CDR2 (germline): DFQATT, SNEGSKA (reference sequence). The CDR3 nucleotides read TGCAGTGCTAGATCGACAGGGGCCCTGAACACTGAAGCTTTCTTT. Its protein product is CSARSTGALNTEAFF.

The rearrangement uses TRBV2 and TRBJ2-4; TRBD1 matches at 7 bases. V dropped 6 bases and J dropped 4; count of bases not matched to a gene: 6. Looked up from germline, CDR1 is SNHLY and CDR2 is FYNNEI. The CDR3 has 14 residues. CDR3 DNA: TGTGCCAGCAGAATCGGGACAGCAAAAAACATTCAGTACTTC. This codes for CASRIGTAKNIQYF. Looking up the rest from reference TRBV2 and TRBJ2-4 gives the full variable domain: EPEVTQTPSHQVTQMGQEVILRCVPISNHLYFYWYRQILGQKVEFLVSFYNNEISEKSEIFDDQFSVERPDGSNFTLKIRSTKLEDSAMYFCASRIGTAKNIQYFGAGTRLSVL.

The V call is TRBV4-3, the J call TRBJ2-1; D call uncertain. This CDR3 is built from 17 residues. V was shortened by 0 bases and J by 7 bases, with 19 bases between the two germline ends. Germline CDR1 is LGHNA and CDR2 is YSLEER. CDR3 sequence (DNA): TGCGCCAGCAGCCAAGATCATCTGGGCGCGGAACGAAATGAGCAGTTCTTC. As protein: CASSQDHLGAERNEQFF.

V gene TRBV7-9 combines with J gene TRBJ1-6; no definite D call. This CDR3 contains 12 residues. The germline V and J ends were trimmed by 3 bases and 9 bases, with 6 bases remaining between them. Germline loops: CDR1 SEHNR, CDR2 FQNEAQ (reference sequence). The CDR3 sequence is CASSFETSPLHF. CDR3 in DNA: TGTGCCAGCAGCTTCGAAACTTCACCCCTCCACTTT.

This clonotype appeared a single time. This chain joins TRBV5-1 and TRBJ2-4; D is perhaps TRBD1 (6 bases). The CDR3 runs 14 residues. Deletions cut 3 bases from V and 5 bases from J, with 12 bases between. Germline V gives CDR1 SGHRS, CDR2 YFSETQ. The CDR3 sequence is CASSSSGTQNIQYF. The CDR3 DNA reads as TGCGCCAGCAGCTCATCCGGGACACAAAACATTCAGTACTTC.

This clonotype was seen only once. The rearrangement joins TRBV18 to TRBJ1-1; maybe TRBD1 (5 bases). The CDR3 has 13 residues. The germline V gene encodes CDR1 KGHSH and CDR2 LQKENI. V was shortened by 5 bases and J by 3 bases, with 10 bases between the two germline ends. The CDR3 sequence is CASSSGRDTEAFF. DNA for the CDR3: TGTGCCAGCTCATCAGGCAGGGACACTGAAGCTTTCTTT.

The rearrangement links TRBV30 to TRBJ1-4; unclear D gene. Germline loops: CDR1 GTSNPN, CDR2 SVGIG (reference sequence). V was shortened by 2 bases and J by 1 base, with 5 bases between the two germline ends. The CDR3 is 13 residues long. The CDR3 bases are TGTGCCTGGAGTAAGGGAACTAATGAAAAACTGTTTTTT. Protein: CAWSKGTNEKLFF.

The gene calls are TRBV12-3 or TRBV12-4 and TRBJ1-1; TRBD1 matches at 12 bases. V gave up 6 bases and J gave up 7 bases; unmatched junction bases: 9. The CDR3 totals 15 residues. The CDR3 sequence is CASSPGQGARNEAFF. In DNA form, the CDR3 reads TGTGCCAGCAGCCCGGGACAGGGGGCAAGGAATGAAGCTTTCTTT.

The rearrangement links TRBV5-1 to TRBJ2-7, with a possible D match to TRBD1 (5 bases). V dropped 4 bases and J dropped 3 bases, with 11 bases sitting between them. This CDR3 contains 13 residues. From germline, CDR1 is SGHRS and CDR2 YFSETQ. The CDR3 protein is CASSETANYEQYF. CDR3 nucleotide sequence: TGCGCCAGCAGCGAGACAGCAAACTACGAGCAGTACTTC.

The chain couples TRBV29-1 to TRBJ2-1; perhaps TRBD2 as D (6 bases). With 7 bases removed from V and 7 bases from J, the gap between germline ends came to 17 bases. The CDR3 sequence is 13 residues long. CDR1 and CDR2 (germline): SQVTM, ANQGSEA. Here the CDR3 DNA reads TGCAGCGCCCGGGAGTTTTCTGGAAATGAGCAGTTCTTC. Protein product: CSAREFSGNEQFF.

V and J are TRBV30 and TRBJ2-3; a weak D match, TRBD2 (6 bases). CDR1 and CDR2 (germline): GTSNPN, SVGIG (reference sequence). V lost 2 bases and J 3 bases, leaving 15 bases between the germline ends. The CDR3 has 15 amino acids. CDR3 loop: CAWSFGTDGTDTQYF. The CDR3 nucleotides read TGTGCCTGGAGTTTTGGGACTGACGGGACAGATACGCAGTATTTT.

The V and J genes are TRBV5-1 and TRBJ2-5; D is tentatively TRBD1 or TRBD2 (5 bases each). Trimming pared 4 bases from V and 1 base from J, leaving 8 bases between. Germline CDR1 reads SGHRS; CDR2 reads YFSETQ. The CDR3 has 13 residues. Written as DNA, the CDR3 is TGCGCCAGCAGCAAGGGGAGCCAAGAGACCCAGTACTTC. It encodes CASSKGSQETQYF.

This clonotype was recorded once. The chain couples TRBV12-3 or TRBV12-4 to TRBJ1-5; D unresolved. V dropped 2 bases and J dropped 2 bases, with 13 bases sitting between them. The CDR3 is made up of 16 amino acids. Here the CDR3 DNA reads TGTGCCAGCAGTTTACGGGAATTAATTGGCAATCAGCCCCAGCATTTT. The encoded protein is CASSLRELIGNQPQHF.

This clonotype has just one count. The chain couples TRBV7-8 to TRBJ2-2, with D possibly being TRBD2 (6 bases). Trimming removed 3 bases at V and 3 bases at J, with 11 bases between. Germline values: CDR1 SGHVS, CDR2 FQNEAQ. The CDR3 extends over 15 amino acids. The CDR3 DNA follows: TGTGCCAGCAGCTTGGAGGGAACCCACACCGGGGAGCTGTTTTTT. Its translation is CASSLEGTHTGELFF. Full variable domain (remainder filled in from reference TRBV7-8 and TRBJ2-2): GAGVSQSPRYKVAKRGQDVALRCDPISGHVSLFWYQQALGQGPEFLTYFQNEAQLDKSGLPSDRFFAERPEGSVSTLKIQRTQQEDSAVYLCASSLEGTHTGELFFGEGSRLTVL.